These 4 T cell receptor beta chains originate from one sample sequenced in a study of CD8+ T cells in alopecia areata. Extraction and reverse transcription of RNA yielded cDNA as the sequencing template. The data were produced by immunoSEQ multiplex PCR, yet TCRdb's version contains in-frame clones alone and is incomplete. The table shows about 140,000 clones, with 65% to 90% occurring only once. Treatment noted: oral pan-JAK inhibitor, 5-10 mg twice daily. The source was CD8+ T cells sorted from blood, collected at week 4, from a patient treated with tofacitinib. Receptors originate from a human donor with alopecia areata.

The chain couples TRBV7-9 to TRBJ1-5, with 7 bases fitting TRBD1. Germline assignment: CDR1 SEHNR and CDR2 FQNEAQ (reference sequence). Losses at the gene ends were 10 bases for V and 4 bases for J; bases not matched to a gene: 10. CDR3 length: 14 residues. CDR3 sequence (DNA): TGTGCCACTCGGGGGGAGACAGGGAATCAGCCCCAGCATTTT. Translating it yields CATRGETGNQPQHF.

The genes are TRBV25-1 and TRBJ2-7, with D possibly being TRBD2 (6 bases). Per germline, CDR1 MGHDK and CDR2 SYGVNS. The length of the CDR3 is 14 residues. V was trimmed by 4 bases and J by 5 bases, leaving 15 bases between them. The CDR3 loop is CASSGLGGLHEQYF. Here the CDR3 DNA reads TGTGCCAGCAGTGGGCTCGGGGGACTGCACGAGCAGTACTTC.

The DNA for the CDR3 is TGCGCCAGCAGCCAAGGCCCGGGCGCCGGGGAGCTGTTTTTT. This sequence encodes CASSQGPGAGELFF. The gene calls are TRBV4-3 and TRBJ2-2; D is undetermined. The CDR3 runs to 14 residues. Germline assignment: CDR1 LGHNA and CDR2 YSLEER. Trimming shortened V by 1 base and J by 6 bases, and 9 bases separated the two germline ends.

About this clone itself: Other DNA sequences from this sample encode an identical CDR3 as well. The V gene is TRBV4-3, the J gene TRBJ2-3, with TRBD2 matching over 8 bases. The CDR3 spans 15 residues. The V gene's germline CDR1 is LGHNA and CDR2 YSLEER. V was pared by 0 bases and J by 10 bases, with 9 bases of the junction left unmatched. CDR3 protein: CASSQDRTSSGAQYF. In nucleotides, the CDR3 is TGCGCCAGCAGCCAAGATAGGACTAGCAGTGGGGCGCAGTATTTT.